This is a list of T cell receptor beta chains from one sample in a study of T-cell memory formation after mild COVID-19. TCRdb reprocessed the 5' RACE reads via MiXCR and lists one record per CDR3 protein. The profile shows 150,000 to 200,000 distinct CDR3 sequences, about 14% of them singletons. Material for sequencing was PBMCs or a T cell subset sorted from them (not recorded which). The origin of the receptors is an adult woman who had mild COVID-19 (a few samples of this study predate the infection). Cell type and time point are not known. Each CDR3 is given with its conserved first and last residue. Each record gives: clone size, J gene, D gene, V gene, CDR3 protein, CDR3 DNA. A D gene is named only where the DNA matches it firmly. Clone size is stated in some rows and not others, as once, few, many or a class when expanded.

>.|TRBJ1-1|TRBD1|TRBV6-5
CASSHRWDREKTEAFF
TGTGCCAGCAGCCACCGGTGGGACAGGGAGAAAACTGAAGCTTTCTTT
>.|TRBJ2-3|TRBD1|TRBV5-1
CASSLDVIQGADTQYF
TGCGCCAGCAGCTTGGATGTCATCCAGGGGGCAGATACGCAGTATTTT
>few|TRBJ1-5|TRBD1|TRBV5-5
CASSSQGLGNQPQHF
TGTGCCAGCAGCTCACAGGGGTTAGGCAATCAGCCCCAGCATTTT
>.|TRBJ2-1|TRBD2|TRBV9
CASSVEAGGRNEQFF
TGTGCCAGCAGCGTAGAAGCGGGGGGGCGCAATGAGCAGTTCTTC
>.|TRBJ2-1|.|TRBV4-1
CASSQVSFNEQFF
TGCGCCAGCAGCCAAGTCAGCTTCAATGAGCAGTTCTTC
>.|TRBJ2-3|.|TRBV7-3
CASSSYRGDTQYF
TGTGCCAGCAGCTCCTATAGGGGGGATACGCAGTATTTT
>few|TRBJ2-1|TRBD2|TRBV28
CASIGGTNYNEQFF
TGTGCCAGCATCGGGGGGACTAACTACAATGAGCAGTTCTTC
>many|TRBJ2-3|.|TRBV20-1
CSARDLVGPGDTQYF
TGCAGTGCTAGAGACCTCGTGGGACCGGGGGATACGCAGTATTTT
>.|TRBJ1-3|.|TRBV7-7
CASSFLLRRENTIYF
TGTGCTAGCAGCTTCCTACTTAGGCGCGAGAACACCATATATTTT
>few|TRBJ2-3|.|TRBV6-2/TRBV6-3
CASIENTGISDTQYF
TGTGCCAGCATCGAAAATACGGGAATATCAGATACGCAGTATTTT
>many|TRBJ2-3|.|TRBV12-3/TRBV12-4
CASSLTDSSRDTQYF
TGTGCCAGCAGTCTCACGGACAGCTCAAGAGATACGCAGTATTTT
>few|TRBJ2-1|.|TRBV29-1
CSVGQESSYNEQFF
TGCAGCGTTGGACAGGAGAGCTCCTACAATGAGCAGTTCTTC
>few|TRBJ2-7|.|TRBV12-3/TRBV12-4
CASSPPGYEQYF
TGTGCCAGCAGCCCTCCCGGGTACGAGCAGTACTTC
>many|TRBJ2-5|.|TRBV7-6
CASSVEGQETQYF
TGTGCCAGCAGCGTCGAAGGTCAGGAGACCCAGTACTTC
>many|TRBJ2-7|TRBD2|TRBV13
CASSSIAGGVSYEQYF
TGTGCCAGCAGCTCTATAGCGGGGGGGGTCTCCTACGAGCAGTACTTC
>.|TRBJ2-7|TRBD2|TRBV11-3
CASSFAGGYEQYF
TGTGCCAGCAGCTTTGCGGGGGGCTACGAGCAGTACTTC
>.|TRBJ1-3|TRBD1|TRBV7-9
CASSLRGGGYTIYF
TGTGCCAGCAGCTTACGAGGGGGCGGCTACACCATATATTTT
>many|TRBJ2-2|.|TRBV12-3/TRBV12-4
CASRTSTYTGELFF
TGTGCCAGCAGGACGAGCACCTACACCGGGGAGCTGTTTTTT
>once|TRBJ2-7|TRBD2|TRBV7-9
CASSPPSGRLDEQYF
TGTGCCAGCAGCCCCCCTAGCGGGAGACTGGACGAGCAGTACTTC
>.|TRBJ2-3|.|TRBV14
CASSQDLVSDTQYF
TGTGCCAGCAGCCAAGATCTAGTGTCAGATACGCAGTATTTT
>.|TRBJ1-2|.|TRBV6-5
CASRMTGNLNYGYTF
TGTGCCAGCCGGATGACAGGCAACCTCAACTATGGCTACACCTTC
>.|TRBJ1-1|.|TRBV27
CASSFRVDTEAFF
TGTGCCAGCAGTTTCAGGGTCGACACTGAAGCTTTCTTT
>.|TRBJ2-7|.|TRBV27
CASSLDGTSYEQYF
TGTGCCAGCAGTTTGGACGGGACCTCCTACGAGCAGTACTTC
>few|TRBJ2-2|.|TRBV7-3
CASSVTAGRFTGELFF
TGTGCCAGCAGCGTTACAGCCGGCAGATTCACCGGGGAGCTGTTTTTT
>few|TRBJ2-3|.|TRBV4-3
CASSQGGSSDTQYF
TGCGCCAGCAGCCAAGGAGGCTCTTCAGATACGCAGTATTTT
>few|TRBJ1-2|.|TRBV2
CASSERLFYGYTF
TGTGCCAGCAGTGAAAGGCTTTTCTATGGCTACACCTTC
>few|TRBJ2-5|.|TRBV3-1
CASSQFQETQYF
TGTGCCAGCAGCCAGTTCCAAGAGACCCAGTACTTC
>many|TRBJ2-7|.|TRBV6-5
CASSSQYEQYF
TGTGCCAGCAGCTCCCAGTACGAGCAGTACTTC
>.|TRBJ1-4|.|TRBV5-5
CASSFFGQNEKLFF
TGTGCCAGCAGCTTTTTCGGGCAGAATGAAAAACTGTTTTTT
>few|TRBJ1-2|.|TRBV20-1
CSATAEGRHYGYTF
TGCAGTGCAACCGCGGAGGGGCGGCACTATGGCTACACCTTC
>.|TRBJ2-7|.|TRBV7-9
CASSLISGSYEQYF
TGTGCCAGCAGCTTAATCTCAGGGTCCTACGAGCAGTACTTC
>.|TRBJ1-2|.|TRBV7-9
CASSHRDHYGYTF
TGTGCCAGCAGCCACAGGGACCACTATGGCTACACCTTC
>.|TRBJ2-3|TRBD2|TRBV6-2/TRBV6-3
CASIPGTSSTDTQYF
TGTGCCAGCATACCCGGGACTAGCAGCACAGATACGCAGTATTTT
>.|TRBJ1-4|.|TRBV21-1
CASSKASGGNEKLFF
TGTGCCAGCAGCAAAGCTTCAGGAGGAAATGAAAAACTGTTTTTT
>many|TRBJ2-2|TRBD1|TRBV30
CAWSVPGTDTGELFF
TGTGCCTGGAGTGTTCCGGGGACAGACACCGGGGAGCTGTTTTTT
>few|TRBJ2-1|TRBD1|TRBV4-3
CASRQGAGYNEQFF
TGCGCCAGCAGACAGGGGGCGGGGTACAATGAGCAGTTCTTC
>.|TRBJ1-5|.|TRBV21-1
CASSKGQPQHF
TGTGCCAGCAGCAAAGGTCAGCCCCAGCATTTT
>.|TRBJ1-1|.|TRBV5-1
CASSLDPGPRTEAFF
TGCGCCAGCAGCTTGGACCCGGGGCCGAGGACTGAAGCTTTCTTT
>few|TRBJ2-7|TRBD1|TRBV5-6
CASSFVEYRGKSPYEQYF
TGTGCCAGCAGCTTTGTCGAGTACAGGGGAAAGTCCCCCTACGAGCAGTACTTC
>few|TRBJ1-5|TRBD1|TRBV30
CAWSPRTGGYQPQHF
TGTGCCTGGAGTCCCCGGACAGGGGGGTATCAGCCCCAGCATTTT
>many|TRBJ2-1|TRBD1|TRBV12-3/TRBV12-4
CASRLDRGGYNEQFF
TGTGCCAGCAGGCTGGACAGGGGAGGCTACAATGAGCAGTTCTTC
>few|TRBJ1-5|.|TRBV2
CASKSTLNQPQHF
TGTGCCAGCAAATCGACCCTCAATCAGCCCCAGCATTTT
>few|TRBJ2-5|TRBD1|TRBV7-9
CATGTGVETQYF
TGTGCCACCGGGACAGGGGTAGAGACCCAGTACTTC
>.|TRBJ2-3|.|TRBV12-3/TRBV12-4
CASSLGASTDTQYF
TGTGCCAGCAGTTTGGGTGCTAGCACAGATACGCAGTATTTT
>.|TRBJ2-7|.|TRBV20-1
CSARSVGGREQYF
TGCAGTGCTAGATCGGTGGGGGGAAGAGAGCAGTACTTC
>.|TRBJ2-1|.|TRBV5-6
CASSLGVEFLQFF
TGTGCCAGCAGCTTGGGTGTAGAGTTCCTGCAGTTCTTC
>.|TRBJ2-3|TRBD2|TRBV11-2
CASSFGTSTTDTQYF
TGTGCCAGCAGCTTCGGGACTAGTACTACAGATACGCAGTATTTT
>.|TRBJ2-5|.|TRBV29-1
CSVGDGNQETQYF
TGCAGCGTTGGGGACGGAAACCAAGAGACCCAGTACTTC
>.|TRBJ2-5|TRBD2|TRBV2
CASAGLAGPQETQYF
TGTGCCAGCGCGGGACTAGCGGGACCACAAGAGACCCAGTACTTC
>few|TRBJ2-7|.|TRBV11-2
CAIRTVSYEQYF
TGTGCCATAAGGACAGTCTCCTACGAGCAGTACTTC
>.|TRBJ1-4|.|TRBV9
CASSVAGGNGEKLFF
TGTGCCAGCAGCGTAGCGGGAGGGAACGGAGAAAAACTGTTTTTT
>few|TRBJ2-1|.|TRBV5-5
CASSLAPLASYNEQFF
TGTGCCAGCAGCTTGGCCCCCCTAGCGTCCTACAATGAGCAGTTCTTC
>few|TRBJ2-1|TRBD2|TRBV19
CASRRLSPAGTYNEQFF
TGTGCCAGTAGAAGATTAAGTCCAGCGGGGACCTACAATGAGCAGTTCTTC
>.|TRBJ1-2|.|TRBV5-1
CASSLVPPNYGYTF
TGCGCCAGCAGCTTGGTCCCACCTAACTATGGCTACACCTTC
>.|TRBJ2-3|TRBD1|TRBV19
CASRADRADTQYF
TGTGCCAGTAGAGCTGACAGGGCAGATACGCAGTATTTT
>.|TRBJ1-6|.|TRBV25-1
CASTYSDRQSSYNSPLHF
TGTGCCAGCACCTATTCGGACAGACAGAGCTCCTATAATTCACCCCTCCACTTT
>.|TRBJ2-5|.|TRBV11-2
CASSPAIGALQETQYF
TGTGCCAGCAGCCCGGCCATCGGAGCGCTCCAAGAGACCCAGTACTTC
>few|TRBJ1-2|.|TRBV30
CAWSARSGHRYGYTF
TGTGCCTGGAGTGCCCGGTCGGGACACCGCTATGGCTACACCTTC
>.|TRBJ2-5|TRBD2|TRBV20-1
CSASRASGPPSETQYF
TGCAGTGCTAGCCGGGCTAGCGGACCCCCATCGGAGACCCAGTACTTC
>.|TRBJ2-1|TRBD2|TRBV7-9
CASSSLGRLAGWNNEQFF
TGTGCCAGCAGCTCACTCGGCAGACTAGCGGGATGGAACAATGAGCAGTTCTTC